The 9 T cell receptor beta chains presented below share a single source sample, sequenced in a study of T cell responses to AZD1222 COVID-19 vaccine. Some clones are missing from TCRdb's copy, which holds only in-frame ones; the method was immunoSEQ multiplex PCR. The sample lists 150,000 to 200,000 clones, about 94% seen once, with roughly a tenth in the top ten. Sequencing was performed on peripheral blood, taken on day 0 of AZD1222 vaccination. These receptor sequences come from an adult in good health.

The chain uses TRBV28 and TRBJ2-3; D call uncertain. This CDR3 is 15 amino acids long. Trimming removed 1 base at V and 0 bases at J, with 8 bases between. The germline V gene has CDR1 MDHEN and CDR2 SYDVKM. CDR3 coding DNA: TGTGCCAGCAGTTTATTACAACAGAGCACAGATACGCAGTATTTT. Residues: CASSLLQQSTDTQYF.

This rearrangement joins TRBV9 to TRBJ2-7; D call uncertain. Trimming stripped 0 bases from V and 7 bases from J, with 11 bases between. Germline CDR1 is SGDLS and CDR2 is YYNGEE. The CDR3 sequence is 13 residues long. CDR3 DNA: TGTGCCAGCAGCGTAGTGTGGGATGGGGAGCAGTACTTC. Amino acid sequence: CASSVVWDGEQYF.

This chain links TRBV19 with TRBJ1-2; a weak D match, TRBD1 (6 bases). V gave up 2 bases and J gave up 1 base, with 17 bases separating them. The CDR3 runs 17 residues. Germline loops: CDR1 LNHDA, CDR2 SQIVND (reference sequence). The CDR3 bases are TGTGCCAGTAGTATATGGGCGGGACACCTGATTAACTATGGCTACACCTTC. Translating it yields CASSIWAGHLINYGYTF.

This chain's CDR3 is CASSFAINQPQHF. CDR3 coding DNA: TGCGCCAGCAGCTTCGCGATCAATCAGCCCCAGCATTTT. The chain carries TRBV5-1 and TRBJ1-5; D gene uncertain. Trimming took off 2 bases at V and 3 bases at J, with 6 bases between the two ends. This CDR3 comprises 13 residues. The germline gives CDR1 SGHRS, CDR2 YFSETQ.

The chain carries TRBV29-1 and TRBJ1-3; D ambiguous. The V gene lost 7 bases and the J gene lost 0 bases, with 10 bases spanning the gap. The germline gives CDR1 SQVTM, CDR2 ANQGSEA. The CDR3 sequence is 13 residues long. Here the CDR3 reads CSAPGDSGNTIYF. DNA of the CDR3: TGCAGCGCCCCCGGGGACTCTGGAAACACCATATATTTT.

The rearrangement links TRBV7-2 to TRBJ2-7, with D maybe TRBD1 (5 bases). CDR3 length equals 12 residues. CDR1 is SGHTA and CDR2 is FQGNSA in the germline V gene. V was shortened by 6 bases and J by 4 bases, with 10 bases between the two germline ends. The CDR3 sequence is CASRTASYEQYF. CDR3 in DNA: TGTGCCAGCAGGACAGCGAGTTACGAGCAGTACTTC.

This clone appeared a few times. The J gene is TRBJ2-7, the V gene TRBV5-4; the match to TRBD1 covers 10 bases. This CDR3 comprises 15 residues. Germline V gene sequence: CDR1 SGHNT, CDR2 YYREEE (reference sequence). V shed 6 bases, J shed 5 bases, and the junction held 11 bases outside the gene matches. CDR3 nucleotide sequence: TGTGCCAGCACCATGGGGACAGGGGCTAGGGACGAGCAGTACTTC. Amino acid sequence: CASTMGTGARDEQYF.

This clone was picked up one time. The gene calls are TRBV6-2 or TRBV6-3 and TRBJ1-5; D gene unclear. Trimming left V 2 bases short and J 1 base short, with 9 bases between. The CDR3 sequence is 15 residues long. Germline V gene lookup returns CDR1 MNHEY and CDR2 SVGEGT. CDR3 sequence reads: CASSYVSSSNQPQHF. The DNA of the CDR3 is TGTGCCAGCAGTTACGTCTCGAGCAGCAATCAGCCCCAGCATTTT.

This rearrangement joins TRBV11-2 to TRBJ1-1; D gene unclear. The CDR3 length is 15 residues. The V end was cut by 1 base, the J end by 2 bases, with 11 bases between. Germline CDR1 SGHAT, CDR2 FQNNGV. As DNA, the CDR3 is TGTGCCAGCAGCTTAGTCTCAGGCATTAACACTGAAGCTTTCTTT. Its protein is CASSLVSGINTEAFF.